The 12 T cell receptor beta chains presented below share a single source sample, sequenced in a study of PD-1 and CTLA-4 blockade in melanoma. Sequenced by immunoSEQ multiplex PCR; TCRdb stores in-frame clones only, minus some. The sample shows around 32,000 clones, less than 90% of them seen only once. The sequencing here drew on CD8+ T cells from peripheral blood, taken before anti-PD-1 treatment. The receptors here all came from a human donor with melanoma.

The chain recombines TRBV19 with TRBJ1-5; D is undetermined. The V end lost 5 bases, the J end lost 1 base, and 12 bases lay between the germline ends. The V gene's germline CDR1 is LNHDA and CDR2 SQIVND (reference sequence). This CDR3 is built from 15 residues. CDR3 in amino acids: CASSFYDRSNQPQHF. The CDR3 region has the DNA TGTGCCAGTAGTTTCTACGACCGAAGCAATCAGCCCCAGCATTTT.

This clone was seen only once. The CDR3 DNA reads as TGTGCCAGCAGCGGTCTCCCGGAGGGAGGAGAGACCCAGTACTTC. It specifies CASSGLPEGGETQYF. The rearrangement links TRBV5-6 to TRBJ2-5, with D maybe TRBD2 (6 bases). Germline assignment: CDR1 SGHDT and CDR2 YYEEEE. CDR3 size: 15 residues. Trimming cost V 4 bases and J 4 bases, with 17 bases left between them.

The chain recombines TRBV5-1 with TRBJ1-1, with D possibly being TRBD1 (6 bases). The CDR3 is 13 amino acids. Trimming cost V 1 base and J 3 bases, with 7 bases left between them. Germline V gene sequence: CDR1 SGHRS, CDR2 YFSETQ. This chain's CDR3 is CASSLWGHTEAFF. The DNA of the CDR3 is TGCGCCAGCAGCTTGTGGGGGCACACTGAAGCTTTCTTT.

This CDR3 is CASSPRAPNEKLFF. As DNA, the CDR3 is TGTGCCAGCAGCCCCCGGGCCCCCAATGAAAAACTGTTTTTT. The rearrangement links TRBV7-9 to TRBJ1-4; D gene unclear. The V and J ends lost 5 bases and 5 bases respectively, with 12 bases between them. CDR1 and CDR2 (germline): SEHNR, FQNEAQ (reference sequence). CDR3 length: 14 amino acids.

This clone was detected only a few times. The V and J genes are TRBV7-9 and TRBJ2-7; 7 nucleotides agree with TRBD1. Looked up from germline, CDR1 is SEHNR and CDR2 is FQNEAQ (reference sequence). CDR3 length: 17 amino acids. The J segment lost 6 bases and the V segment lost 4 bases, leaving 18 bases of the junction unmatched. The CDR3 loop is CASSSPIPGTVISEQYF. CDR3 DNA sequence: TGTGCCAGCAGCTCCCCGATCCCTGGGACAGTGATCAGCGAGCAGTACTTC.

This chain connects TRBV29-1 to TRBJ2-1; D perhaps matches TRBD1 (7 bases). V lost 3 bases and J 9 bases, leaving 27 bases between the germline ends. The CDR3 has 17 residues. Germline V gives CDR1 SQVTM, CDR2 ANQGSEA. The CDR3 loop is CSVDGLRGQKDYLEQFF. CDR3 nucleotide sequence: TGCAGCGTTGACGGTCTTAGGGGGCAGAAGGACTACCTTGAGCAGTTCTTC.

The CDR3 protein is CASTPARLGQGTSLNTEAFF. Written as DNA, the CDR3 is TGTGCCAGCACCCCCGCTCGATTGGGACAGGGGACCAGTTTGAACACTGAAGCTTTCTTT. The chain uses TRBV7-8 and TRBJ1-1; 10 bases match TRBD1. V lost 7 bases, J lost 0 bases, and 20 bases stayed unmatched. Germline assignment: CDR1 SGHVS and CDR2 FQNEAQ. The length of the CDR3 is 20 residues.

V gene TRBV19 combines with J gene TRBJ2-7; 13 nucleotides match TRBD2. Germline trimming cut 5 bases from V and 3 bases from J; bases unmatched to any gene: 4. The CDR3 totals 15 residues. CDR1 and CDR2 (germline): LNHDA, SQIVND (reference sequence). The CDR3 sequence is CASSHGLAGDYEQYF. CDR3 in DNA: TGTGCCAGTAGTCATGGACTAGCGGGAGACTACGAGCAGTACTTC.

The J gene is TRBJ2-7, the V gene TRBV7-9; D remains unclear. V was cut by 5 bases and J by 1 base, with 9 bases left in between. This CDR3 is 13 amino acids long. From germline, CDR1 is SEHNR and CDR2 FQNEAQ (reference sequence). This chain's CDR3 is CASSGVGSYEQYF. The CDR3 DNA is TGTGCCAGCAGCGGGGTCGGGTCCTACGAGCAGTACTTC.

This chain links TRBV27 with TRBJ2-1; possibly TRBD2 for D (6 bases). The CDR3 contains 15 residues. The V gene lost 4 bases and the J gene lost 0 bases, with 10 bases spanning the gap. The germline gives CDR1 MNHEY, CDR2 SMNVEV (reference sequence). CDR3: CASSSRDSSYNEQFF. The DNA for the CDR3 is TGTGCCAGCAGTTCCCGGGACTCCTCCTACAATGAGCAGTTCTTC.

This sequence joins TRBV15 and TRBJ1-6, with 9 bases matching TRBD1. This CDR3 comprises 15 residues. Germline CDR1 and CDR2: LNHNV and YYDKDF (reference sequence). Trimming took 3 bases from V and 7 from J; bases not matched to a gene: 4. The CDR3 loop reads CATSSAGQGNSPLHF. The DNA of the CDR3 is TGTGCCACCAGCAGCGCCGGACAGGGGAATTCACCCCTCCACTTT. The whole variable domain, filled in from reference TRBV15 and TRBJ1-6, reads DAMVIQNPRYQVTQFGKPVTLSCSQTLNHNVMYWYQQKSSQAPKLLFHYYDKDFNNEADTPDNFQSRRPNTSFCFLDIRSPGLGDTAMYLCATSSAGQGNSPLHFGNGTRLTVT.

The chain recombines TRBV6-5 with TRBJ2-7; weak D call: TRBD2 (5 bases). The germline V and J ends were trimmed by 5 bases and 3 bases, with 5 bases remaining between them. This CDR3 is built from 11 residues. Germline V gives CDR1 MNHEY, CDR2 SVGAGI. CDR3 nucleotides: TGTGCCAGCAGTCGGGACTACGAGCAGTACTTC. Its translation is CASSRDYEQYF.